The clone carrying this T cell receptor beta chain appeared once. The germline V gene has CDR1 MNHEY and CDR2 SVGAGI. V lost 2 bases and J 1 base, leaving 11 bases between the germline ends. There are 15 residues in the CDR3. The data originate from a study of blood T cell repertoires in COVID-19. On the study more broadly: Acute and convalescent COVID-19 samples came from the United States, Italy and Spain. From T cells, B-cell-depleted T cells, or PBMCs came the material, which was cDNA or gDNA.

In the original workflow: Amplification from reference gene primers served as the basis for estimated nucleated cell counts. Profiled with immunoSEQ multiplex PCR; TCRdb holds only in-frame clones, not every one. D and trimming come from the DNA, and the V and J calls and clone size come from that table. The sample lists about 76,000 clones, around 91% occurring once. The chain links TRBV6-5 to TRBJ1-1, with D uncertain. The clonotype originates from a human donor in a cohort sampled during active COVID-19. Sequenced material: peripheral blood. CDR3 in amino acids: CASSYERAGNTEAFF. CDR3 DNA sequence: TGTGCCAGCAGTTACGAACGGGCGGGGAACACTGAAGCTTTCTTT.